This T cell receptor beta chain was captured by sequencing in a study of blood T cell repertoires in COVID-19. Here immunoSEQ multiplex PCR was the method, and the copy in TCRdb shows in-frame clones only, minus some. The data show 75,000 to 85,000 clones, with 80% to 90% seen just once and roughly 5% held by the top ten. CDR1 is SGHRS and CDR2 is YFSETQ in the germline V gene. The junction had 5 bases not matched to a gene; V was cut back by 0 bases and J by 5 bases. This CDR3 comprises 15 residues. Sample: peripheral blood. This rearrangement joins TRBV5-1 to TRBJ2-3; 8 nucleotides line up with TRBD2. The sequence derives from a man aged 50 to 60 with active COVID-19. CDR3 sequence reads: CASSLAAGAEDTQYF. In DNA, the CDR3 is TGCGCCAGCAGCTTGGCAGCGGGAGCTGAAGATACGCAGTATTTT.